This is a list of T cell receptor beta chains from one sample in a study of cytomegalovirus exposure and HLA in healthy donors. Some clones are missing from TCRdb's copy, which holds only in-frame ones; the method was immunoSEQ multiplex PCR. The repertoire holds roughly 130,000 clones, with around three quarters as singletons. Material for sequencing was PBMCs. Source of these receptors: a man aged 18 to 29 in good health and CMV-seronegative. Both conserved end residues are part of each CDR3. The D gene is left open where the match is weak. Clone size appears in some rows only: once, few, many, or a class for an expanded clone.

v_gene,j_gene,d_gene,abundance,CDR3aa,CDR3nt
TRBV6-4,TRBJ1-6,TRBD1,few,CASSDSRTGHNSPLHF,TGTGCCAGCAGTGACTCGCGGACAGGGCATAATTCACCCCTCCACTTT
TRBV7-3,TRBJ2-3,.,.,CASSLLGGMADTQYF,TGTGCCAGCAGCTTACTGGGCGGGATGGCAGATACGCAGTATTTT
TRBV30,TRBJ2-1,.,.,CAWSPNQGYNEQFF,TGTGCCTGGAGCCCGAACCAGGGATACAATGAGCAGTTCTTC
TRBV7-9,TRBJ1-1,TRBD1,.,CASSSRGAMNTEAFF,TGTGCCAGCAGCTCCAGGGGGGCTATGAACACTGAAGCTTTCTTT
TRBV7-9,TRBJ2-1,.,.,CASSSSGHIYNEQFF,TGTGCCAGCAGCTCCTCGGGACATATCTACAATGAGCAGTTCTTC
TRBV5-1,TRBJ1-3,.,few,CASRIQGSGNTIYF,TGCGCCAGCAGAATTCAGGGTTCTGGAAACACCATATATTTT
TRBV27,TRBJ2-7,.,few,CASSPLLAGLSYEQYF,TGTGCCAGCAGTCCCCTCCTCGCGGGGCTCTCCTACGAGCAGTACTTC
TRBV30,TRBJ1-1,.,.,CASTGSNTEAFF,TGTGCCTCAACAGGCTCGAACACTGAAGCTTTCTTT
TRBV19,TRBJ2-3,.,.,CASSFQGSTDTQYF,TGTGCCAGTAGTTTCCAGGGTTCCACAGATACGCAGTATTTT
TRBV28,TRBJ2-7,TRBD1,.,CASSLTGGTLGSYEQYF,TGTGCCAGCAGTCTGACAGGGGGCACGTTAGGTTCCTACGAGCAGTACTTC
TRBV6-5,TRBJ2-7,TRBD2,few,CASRTSGRQYF,TGTGCCAGCAGGACTAGCGGGAGACAGTACTTC
TRBV19,TRBJ2-1,TRBD2,.,CASRHQTSGRASGQFF,TGTGCCAGTAGGCACCAAACTAGCGGGAGGGCCTCAGGGCAGTTCTTC
TRBV28,TRBJ1-1,.,few,CASSLPRTVGPEAFF,TGTGCCAGCAGTTTACCCCGGACTGTCGGGCCTGAAGCTTTCTTT
TRBV27,TRBJ1-1,.,.,CASSLSPVNTEAFF,TGTGCCAGCAGTTTATCCCCTGTGAACACTGAAGCTTTCTTT
TRBV15,TRBJ2-7,.,.,CATSGRSTKLYEQYF,TGTGCCACCAGCGGGAGGAGTACAAAACTCTACGAGCAGTACTTC
TRBV29-1,TRBJ2-3,TRBD2,.,CSVPRWEGRGTDTQYF,TGCAGCGTGCCAAGGTGGGAGGGCCGCGGCACAGATACGCAGTATTTT
TRBV10-3,TRBJ2-1,.,.,CATGLVGESEQFF,TGTGCCACCGGACTTGTCGGTGAGAGTGAGCAGTTCTTC